This TCR beta chain was sequenced during a study of beta chain features in type 1 diabetes. The V gene lost 7 bases and the J gene lost 0 bases, with 13 bases spanning the gap. The CDR3 contains 14 residues. Germline-derived CDR1 and CDR2 are SQVTM and ANQGSEA. Study-wide findings and caveats: Researchers report that Type 1 diabetes patients had moderately but significantly shorter TCRB CDR3s across all four CD4+ subsets. Whether TCRB rearrangement is influenced by HLA type was left unresolved in this analysis.

This clone was seen only a few times. The antigen remains undetermined. Reverse transcription of all isolated RNA meant that expressed TCRB transcripts were sequenced. Sequenced naive, central memory and regulatory T cell samples produced an average of about 3.6 million reads. The table came from immunoSEQ multiplex PCR; TCRdb's copy has only in-frame clones and leaves some out. In the table there are approximately 100,000 clones, around 30% of which are singletons. The TCR comes from a woman under 30 with type 1 diabetes. The chain is built from TRBV29-1 and TRBJ1-3; no clear D. The sample taken for sequencing was central memory CD4+ T cells from blood. The CDR3 region has the DNA TGCAGCGCCCTTGGGAGCTTCTCTGGAAACACCATATATTTT. As protein: CSALGSFSGNTIYF.